The rows below give T cell receptor beta chains drawn from one sample of a study of CD8 T cells in Susac syndrome. MiXCR, run by TCRdb on the immunoSEQ multiplex PCR reads, gives a single entry per CDR3 protein. The table records roughly 190,000 distinct CDR3 sequences, roughly 90% of them present only once. Sequences were obtained from CD4+ T cells from PBMCs. The receptors were sampled from a human donor with Susac syndrome. The CDR3 runs from the conserved cysteine through the conserved F or W. D genes are given only for firm matches. Some rows have no size entry. The others give once, few or many, or a class for an expanded clone.

j_gene	abundance	v_gene	d_gene	CDR3aa	CDR3nt
TRBJ2-1	-	TRBV30	TRBD1	CAWSVQGHGEQFF	TGTGCCTGGAGTGTACAGGGGCATGGTGAGCAGTTCTTC
TRBJ2-1	-	TRBV12-3/TRBV12-4	-	CASIGAGLGNEQFF	TGTGCCAGCATAGGGGCGGGGCTAGGGAATGAGCAGTTCTTC
TRBJ1-3	-	TRBV20-1	-	CSVKDSQSSGNTIYF	TGCAGTGTTAAGGACAGTCAGAGCTCTGGAAACACCATATATTTT
TRBJ1-1	-	TRBV6-5	-	CASSPFTGTEAFF	TGTGCCAGCAGTCCATTTACGGGAACTGAAGCTTTCTTT
TRBJ2-1	-	TRBV20-1	TRBD2	CSARMGGRTYNEQFF	TGCAGTGCTAGAATGGGCGGGAGGACCTACAATGAGCAGTTCTTC
TRBJ2-3	-	TRBV20-1	TRBD2	CSAGTSGGAITDTQYF	TGCAGTGCTGGGACTAGCGGGGGGGCCATCACAGATACGCAGTATTTT
TRBJ2-5	once	TRBV5-1	-	CASSPMDPRGETQYF	TGCGCCAGCAGCCCCATGGACCCACGGGGGGAGACCCAGTACTTC
TRBJ2-5	-	TRBV5-1	TRBD1	CASRPTGLLETQYF	TGCGCCAGCAGGCCGACAGGGTTGTTGGAGACCCAGTACTTC
TRBJ2-3	-	TRBV5-1	TRBD1	CASSADRGGDTQYF	TGCGCCAGCAGCGCGGACAGGGGGGGAGATACGCAGTATTTT
TRBJ1-1	-	TRBV28	-	CASRLEGLEAFF	TGTGCCAGCAGGCTCGAGGGACTTGAAGCTTTCTTT
TRBJ1-4	-	TRBV27	TRBD1	CASSRQGINEKLFF	TGTGCCAGCAGTCGACAGGGAATTAATGAAAAACTGTTTTTT
TRBJ1-2	once	TRBV19	TRBD1	CASSHPGQGTYGYTF	TGTGCCAGTAGTCATCCGGGACAGGGTACCTATGGCTACACCTTC
TRBJ2-7	-	TRBV29-1	TRBD1	CSVGTASYEQYF	TGCAGCGTCGGGACAGCTTCCTACGAGCAGTACTTC
TRBJ2-7	-	TRBV27	-	CASSLSSGEYYEQYF	TGTGCCAGCAGTTTATCGTCGGGGGAGTACTACGAGCAGTACTTC
TRBJ1-2	-	TRBV12-3/TRBV12-4	-	CASSSLPGGYTF	TGTGCCAGCAGCTCCCTCCCGGGTGGCTACACCTTC
TRBJ1-5	-	TRBV20-1	-	CSALAGTTSNQPQHF	TGCAGTGCCCTCGCCGGGACAACGAGCAATCAGCCCCAGCATTTT
TRBJ2-7	-	TRBV5-5	-	CASSTPRGAYEQYF	TGTGCCAGCAGCACCCCCAGGGGAGCCTACGAGCAGTACTTC
TRBJ2-3	-	TRBV5-4	-	CASSLAAGSDTQYF	TGTGCCAGCAGCTTGGCTGCGGGGTCCGATACGCAGTATTTT
TRBJ1-5	-	TRBV28	-	CASSSPRNSNQPQHF	TGTGCCAGCAGTTCCCCTCGGAATAGCAATCAGCCCCAGCATTTT
TRBJ1-5	-	TRBV4-1	-	CASSPLPGERMGQPQHF	TGCGCCAGCAGCCCCTTACCGGGAGAAAGGATGGGACAGCCCCAGCATTTT
TRBJ2-7	-	TRBV7-9	-	CASSYGRDGEQYF	TGTGCCAGCAGCTACGGCAGGGACGGCGAGCAGTACTTC
TRBJ1-2	-	TRBV12-5	-	CASAPDEGGRYTF	TGTGCTAGTGCCCCGGATGAGGGGGGAAGATACACCTTC
TRBJ1-6	-	TRBV2	-	CASCVLDNSPLHF	TGTGCCAGTTGCGTCCTTGATAATTCACCCCTCCACTTT
TRBJ1-4	-	TRBV18	TRBD1	CASSPPGQGNEKLFF	TGTGCCAGCTCACCACCGGGACAGGGAAATGAAAAACTGTTTTTT